Listed below are T cell receptor beta chains from one sample, sequenced in a study of siplizumab effects on memory and regulatory T cells. TCRdb keeps only in-frame clones here, not all; method: immunoSEQ multiplex PCR. The repertoire consists of approximately 100,000 clones, with around 95% occurring once and the leading ten covering under 0.2%. Specimen: non-Treg CD4+ T cells sorted from blood. Receptors were obtained from a human donor in good health. CDR3s include the opening cysteine and the closing phenylalanine or tryptophan. The D gene is left open where the match is weak. Not all rows give a size; the values are once, few, many and, for expanded clones, a class.

clone_size,j_call,v_call,d_call,cdr3_nt,cdr3_aa
.,TRBJ2-3,TRBV28,.,TGTGCCAGCAGTTCGTCGGCGGGGACTAGCACAGATACGCAGTATTTT,CASSSSAGTSTDTQYF
.,TRBJ1-1,TRBV6-1,TRBD1,TGTGCCATCCCGGGACAGGGGAACACTGAAGCTTTCTTT,CAIPGQGNTEAFF
.,TRBJ1-1,TRBV27,.,TGTGCCAGCAGTCTCAAAAGGGGCACTGAAGCTTTCTTT,CASSLKRGTEAFF
.,TRBJ2-7,TRBV28,TRBD2,TGTGCCAGCAGTCCCCCCCGGGGGGACGAGCAGTACTTC,CASSPPRGDEQYF
.,TRBJ1-6,TRBV5-1,.,TGCGCCAGCAGCTCGGACCGGGATTCACCCCTCCACTTT,CASSSDRDSPLHF
.,TRBJ2-7,TRBV7-3,.,TGTGCCAGCAGCTTCAATCCGGGGGCGAACGAGCAGTACTTC,CASSFNPGANEQYF
.,TRBJ2-7,TRBV18,.,TGTGCCAGCTCACCTGGACTGGACTACGAGCAGTACTTC,CASSPGLDYEQYF
.,TRBJ1-6,TRBV18,.,TGTGCCAGCTCACCCCTCGGTCAGGGGAATTCACCCCTCCACTTT,CASSPLGQGNSPLHF
.,TRBJ2-7,TRBV7-8,.,TGTGCCAGCAGCTTAGTCTCGGTATCTGTGGGCGAGCAGTACTTC,CASSLVSVSVGEQYF
once,TRBJ1-3,TRBV5-1,.,TGCGCCAGCAGCTTGCAGGGTTTCGGAAACACCATATATTTT,CASSLQGFGNTIYF
.,TRBJ2-1,TRBV21-1,.,TGTGCCAGCAGCAATTCGGGCCTGGGTCTACCTAACAATGAGCAGTTCTTC,CASSNSGLGLPNNEQFF
.,TRBJ1-3,TRBV6-6,.,TGTGCCAGCAGTCCGGTCGGGACAACTGGAAACACCATATATTTT,CASSPVGTTGNTIYF
.,TRBJ2-2,TRBV6-5,TRBD1,TGTGCCAGCAGCTCGGGACAGGAGAACACCGGGGAGCTGTTTTTT,CASSSGQENTGELFF
.,TRBJ2-5,TRBV5-1,TRBD2,TGCGCCAGCAGCTTGGGGGTCAGCGGGGGGACCCAGTACTTC,CASSLGVSGGTQYF
once,TRBJ2-3,TRBV2,.,TGTGCCAACCCCCCTGGGGGGGCCGGAGGTACGCAGTATTTT,CANPPGGAGGTQYF
.,TRBJ1-6,TRBV7-3,.,TGTGCCAGCAGCTTAACTGGGTATGGTTCACCCCTCCACTTT,CASSLTGYGSPLHF
once,TRBJ1-4,TRBV2,.,TGTGCCAGCAGTGAAGGTAGTCCCACTAATGAAAAACTGTTTTTT,CASSEGSPTNEKLFF
.,TRBJ2-7,TRBV6-5,.,TGTGCCAGCACTCAGGACACCTTCTACGAGCAGTACTTC,CASTQDTFYEQYF
.,TRBJ2-5,TRBV6-5,TRBD2,TGTGCCAGCAGTTATTCGGGGGGGGCCAGGGAGACCCAGTACTTC,CASSYSGGARETQYF
once,TRBJ2-2,TRBV29-1,TRBD1,TGCAGCGTAGTAACAGGGGTTGTCGGGGAGCTGTTTTTT,CSVVTGVVGELFF
.,TRBJ2-3,TRBV7-2,.,TGTGCCAGCAGTTTCGCCGGAGATACGCAGTATTTT,CASSFAGDTQYF
.,TRBJ2-3,TRBV19,.,TGTGCCAGTAGTATACGGGGGCGTGGGGCAGATACGCAGTATTTT,CASSIRGRGADTQYF
once,TRBJ2-1,TRBV5-5,.,TGTGCCAGCAGCTTGGTGTTAGGGGATCTCGCCTACAATGAGCAGTTCTTC,CASSLVLGDLAYNEQFF
.,TRBJ1-2,TRBV5-4,TRBD1,TGTGCCAGCAGCTTGTCAGGGGGCTATGGCTACACCTTC,CASSLSGGYGYTF
.,TRBJ2-6,TRBV6-1,.,TGTGCCAGCAGTGAATATAAAGGCAGGGCTGGGGCCAACGTCCTGACTTTC,CASSEYKGRAGANVLTF
.,TRBJ2-5,TRBV9,.,TGTGCCAGCAGCGTAAGGGACTTTTTGGGGGTCCAGTACTTC,CASSVRDFLGVQYF
.,TRBJ2-1,TRBV11-3,.,TGTGCCAGCAGCTTAGCCGGGAATGAGCAGTTCTTC,CASSLAGNEQFF
.,TRBJ2-1,TRBV6-5,.,TGTGCCAGCAGTTACCCTCGTCCGACCTACAATGAGCAGTTCTTC,CASSYPRPTYNEQFF
.,TRBJ2-5,TRBV7-2,.,TGTGCCAGCAGTGAAAACCCGTACCAAGAGACCCAGTACTTC,CASSENPYQETQYF
.,TRBJ1-1,TRBV11-2,.,TGTGCCAGCAGCGCGCCCAAGATTAGGGCTTTCTTT,CASSAPKIRAFF
.,TRBJ2-1,TRBV5-1,.,TGCGCCAGCAGCTTGGGGCAGTCCTTCAATGAGCAGTTCTTC,CASSLGQSFNEQFF
.,TRBJ2-7,TRBV5-1,.,TGCGCCAGCAGCCTGGGTTTAAGCTCCTACGAGCAGTACTTC,CASSLGLSSYEQYF
.,TRBJ1-2,TRBV6-6,.,TGTGCCAGCAGTTCGACGAACTATGGCTACACCTTC,CASSSTNYGYTF
.,TRBJ2-7,TRBV20-1,.,TGCAGTGCCCCCGACAGAAACGAGCAGTACTTC,CSAPDRNEQYF
.,TRBJ2-7,TRBV11-1,.,TGTGCCAGCAGCTTACGACCGGCCGAGCAGTACTTC,CASSLRPAEQYF
.,TRBJ2-5,TRBV11-2,TRBD2,TGTGCCAGCAGCTTAAGTAGCGGGGGCCAAGAGACCCAGTACTTC,CASSLSSGGQETQYF
.,TRBJ1-2,TRBV11-2,.,TGTGCCAGCAGCTTAGGGGTTTTCGGCTATGGCTACACCTTC,CASSLGVFGYGYTF
once,TRBJ2-7,TRBV5-1,.,TGCGCCAGCAGCCGCTTACAGGGTCTGATCGAGCAGTACTTC,CASSRLQGLIEQYF
.,TRBJ1-4,TRBV9,.,TGTGCCAGCAGCGTAGGGTCACAGACTGCAACTAATGAAAAACTGTTTTTT,CASSVGSQTATNEKLFF
.,TRBJ2-7,TRBV4-2,.,TGTGCCAGCAGCCAAGAATTGTCCCATCGGGAGCAGTACTTC,CASSQELSHREQYF
.,TRBJ2-2,TRBV6-5,.,TGTGCCAGCAGTTATTTGTGGGGCGGCGGGGAGCTGTTTTTT,CASSYLWGGGELFF
once,TRBJ2-7,TRBV18,TRBD2,TGTGCCAGCTCACCTAGGGGACTAGCGCCTTACGAGCAGTACTTC,CASSPRGLAPYEQYF
.,TRBJ1-1,TRBV11-3,TRBD1,TGTGCCAGCAGCTTCGGACAGGGCATGAACACTGAAGCTTTCTTT,CASSFGQGMNTEAFF
.,TRBJ1-3,TRBV7-2,.,TGTGCCAGCAGCTCCCGGGGACCCTCTGGAAACACCATATATTTT,CASSSRGPSGNTIYF
once,TRBJ2-5,TRBV5-4,.,TGTGCCAGCAGCTTGGAGTCTACCGGGGCCCAGTACTTC,CASSLESTGAQYF
.,TRBJ1-2,TRBV6-1,.,TGTGCCAGCAGTGAAACTGGCCAGAACTATGGCTACACCTTC,CASSETGQNYGYTF
.,TRBJ1-4,TRBV5-1,TRBD1,TGCGCCAGCACTCCTACAGGGGGGAATGAAAAACTGTTTTTT,CASTPTGGNEKLFF
once,TRBJ1-6,TRBV19,.,TGTGCCAGTAGTATCGGGGGCATCTCCTATAATTCACCCCTCCACTTT,CASSIGGISYNSPLHF
.,TRBJ2-2,TRBV6-6,.,TGTGCCAGCAGTTACCGATCCCCCGGGGAGCTGTTTTTT,CASSYRSPGELFF